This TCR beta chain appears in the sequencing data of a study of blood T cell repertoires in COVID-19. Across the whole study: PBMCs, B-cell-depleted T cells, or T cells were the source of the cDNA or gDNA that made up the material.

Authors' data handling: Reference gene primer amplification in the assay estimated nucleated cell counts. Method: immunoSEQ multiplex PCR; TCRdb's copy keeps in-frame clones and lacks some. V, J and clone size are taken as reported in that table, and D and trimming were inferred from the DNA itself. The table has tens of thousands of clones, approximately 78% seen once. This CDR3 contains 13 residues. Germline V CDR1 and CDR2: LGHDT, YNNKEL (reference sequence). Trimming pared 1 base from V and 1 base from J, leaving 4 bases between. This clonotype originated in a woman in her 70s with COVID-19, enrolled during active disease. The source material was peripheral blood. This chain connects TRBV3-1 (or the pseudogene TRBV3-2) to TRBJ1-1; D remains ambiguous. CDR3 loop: CASSQGANTEAFF. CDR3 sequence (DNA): TGTGCCAGCAGCCAAGGGGCGAACACTGAAGCTTTCTTT.